This T cell receptor beta chain was found in a study of blood T cell repertoires in COVID-19. The CDR3 contains 18 residues. Authors' methods: Using reference gene primer amplification, nucleated cell counts were estimated. Sequencing used immunoSEQ multiplex PCR; TCRdb keeps in-frame clones, though not all of them. V, J and clone size were drawn from that table, and D and trimming were deduced from the DNA. The data hold 300,000 to 400,000 clones, with 70% to 90% observed a single time. Sample: peripheral blood. The chain carries TRBV1 and TRBJ2-3; the table gives TRBD2 as D, unverified against the DNA. TRBV1 is recorded as a pseudogene. The clonotype was recovered from a woman in her 30s with COVID-19, enrolled during active disease. CDR3 bases: TGCACCAGCAGCTTTGGGGAATTGGGCGGGGGGTCCACAGATACGCAGTATTTT. This translates into CTSSFGELGGGSTDTQYF.